This TCR beta chain derives from a study of blood T cell repertoires in COVID-19. Study-level information: T cells, B-cell-depleted T cells, or PBMCs provided the cDNA or gDNA that served as material.

Here immunoSEQ multiplex PCR was the method, and the copy in TCRdb shows in-frame clones only, minus some. The sample shows 200,000 to 250,000 clones, 70% to 90% of them seen only once. Living in about 25 US areas, the participants were between roughly 18 and 89 years of age. Cohorts were assigned according to the clinical history that participants reported. Donors in Cohort 3 who had recovered were those with two negative PCRs, healthcare professional clearance, or resolution of their symptoms. CDR3 size: 15 residues. V lost 0 bases and J 6 bases, leaving 12 bases between the germline ends. The germline V gene has CDR1 ENHRY and CDR2 SYGVKD.

Material: PBMCs or T cells enriched from blood (not recorded which). The chain joins TRBV10-3 to TRBJ1-5; maybe TRBD1 (5 bases). The source of this sequence is a man in his thirties or forties who had recovered from COVID-19. The CDR3 protein is CAISESMGLVQPQHF. The CDR3, as DNA: TGTGCCATCAGTGAGTCGATGGGGCTGGTTCAGCCCCAGCATTTT.